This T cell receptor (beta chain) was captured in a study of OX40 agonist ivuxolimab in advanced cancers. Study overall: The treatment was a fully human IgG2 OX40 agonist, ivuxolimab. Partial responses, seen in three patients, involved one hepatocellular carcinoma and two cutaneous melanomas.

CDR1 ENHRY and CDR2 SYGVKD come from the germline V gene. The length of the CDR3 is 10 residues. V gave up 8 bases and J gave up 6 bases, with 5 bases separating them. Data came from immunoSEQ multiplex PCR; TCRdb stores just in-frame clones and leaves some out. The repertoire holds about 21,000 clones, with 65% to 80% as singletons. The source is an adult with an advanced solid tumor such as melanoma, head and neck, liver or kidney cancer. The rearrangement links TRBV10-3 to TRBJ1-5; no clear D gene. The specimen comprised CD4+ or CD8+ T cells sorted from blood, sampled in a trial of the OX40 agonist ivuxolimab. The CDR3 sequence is CAIQSQPQHF. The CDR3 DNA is TGTGCCATCCAATCTCAGCCCCAGCATTTT.